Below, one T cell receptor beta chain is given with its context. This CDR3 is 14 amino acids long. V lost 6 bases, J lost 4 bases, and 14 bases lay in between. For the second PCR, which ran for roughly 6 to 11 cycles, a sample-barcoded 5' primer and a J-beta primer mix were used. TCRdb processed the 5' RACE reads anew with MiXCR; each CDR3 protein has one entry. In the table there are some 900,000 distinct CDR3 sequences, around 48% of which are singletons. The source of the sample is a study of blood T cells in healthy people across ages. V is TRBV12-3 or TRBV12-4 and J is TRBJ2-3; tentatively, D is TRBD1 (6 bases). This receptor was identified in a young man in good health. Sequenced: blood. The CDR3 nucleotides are TGTGCCAGCAGCAGGCAGGGGTTTGCAGATACGCAGTATTTT. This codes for CASSRQGFADTQYF.